The 11 T cell receptor beta chains listed next were all sequenced from one sample in a study of shared clonotypes between healthy human individuals. Sequencing was performed with immunoSEQ multiplex PCR; in TCRdb, only in-frame clones are kept and a portion is missing. The top ten hold roughly 2% of the sample, which has about 710,000 clones, roughly 73% seen once. The specimen sequenced was memory CD4+ T cells sorted from blood. Indicated subset: CD45RA-negative fraction. These receptors all come from a woman younger than 45 in good health.

This clone showed up just a few times. The chain recombines TRBV4-2 with TRBJ2-4, with TRBD2 matching 8 bases. Germline values: CDR1 LGHNA, CDR2 YNFKEQ. This CDR3 is built from 17 residues. The V gene end was trimmed by 1 base and the J gene end by 8 bases; junction bases not matched to a gene: 13. The CDR3 bases are TGTGCCAGCAGCCAAGCTTTGGGGTATAGCGGGAAGGACATTCAGTACTTC. Its translation is CASSQALGYSGKDIQYF.

This clone came up once. The V gene is TRBV6-1, the J gene TRBJ2-7, with D possibly being TRBD2 (6 bases). CDR3 length: 12 amino acids. Trimming took off 10 bases at V and 2 bases at J, with 12 bases between the two ends. CDR1 is MNHNS and CDR2 is SASEGT in the germline V gene. CDR3 amino acids: CATTSGAYEQYF. CDR3 bases: TGTGCCACCACTTCGGGGGCCTACGAGCAGTACTTC.

A remark on this clone: Other DNA variants within this sample encode the same CDR3. This chain joins TRBV19 and TRBJ2-7; 9 positions agree with TRBD1. V lost 6 bases, J lost 4 bases, and 1 base stayed unmatched. Per germline, CDR1 LNHDA and CDR2 SQIVND (reference sequence). The CDR3 extends over 12 amino acids. The CDR3 here is CASSGQGYEQYF. The CDR3 DNA sequence: TGTGCCAGTAGCGGACAGGGGTACGAGCAGTACTTC. Complete variable domain (other parts from reference TRBV19 and TRBJ2-7): DGGITQSPKYLFRKEGQNVTLSCEQNLNHDAMYWYRQDPGQGLRLIYYSQIVNDFQKGDIAEGYSVSREKKESFPLTVTSAQKNPTAFYLCASSGQGYEQYFGPGTRLTVT.

The CDR3 DNA reads as TGTGCCAGCAGGCGGGAGGGCCTCGAGACCCAGTACTTC. Translating it yields CASRREGLETQYF. The V gene is TRBV7-9, the J gene TRBJ2-5; TRBD2 aligns across 9 bases. Germline V gene data show CDR1 as SEHNR and CDR2 as FQNEAQ (reference sequence). Unmatched junction bases numbered 4, after V lost 6 bases and J lost 5 bases. The length of the CDR3 is 13 residues.

This sequence joins TRBV7-3 and TRBJ2-1; D is uncertain. Germline V CDR1 and CDR2: SGHTA, FQGTGA. Trimming removed 5 bases at V and 4 bases at J, with 15 bases between. This CDR3 has 15 amino acids. CDR3 region: CASSLGSQLYNEQFF. The DNA for the CDR3 is TGTGCCAGCAGCCTGGGATCGCAACTTTACAATGAGCAGTTCTTC.

The chain is built from TRBV5-6 and TRBJ1-2; 12 bases agree with TRBD1. The CDR3 runs to 14 residues. V shed 4 bases and J 8 bases; nucleotides not matched to a gene: 6. Germline V gives CDR1 SGHDT, CDR2 YYEEEE. The CDR3 bases are TGTGCCAGCAGCCGGGACAGGGGGCGCTTGGGCTACACCTTC. Residues: CASSRDRGRLGYTF.

The chain has TRBV7-9 and TRBJ1-1; 9 bases are a match to TRBD1. From germline, CDR1 is SEHNR and CDR2 FQNEAQ (reference sequence). The CDR3 consists of 15 residues. V was clipped by 5 bases and J by 6 bases; unmatched bases: 10. The CDR3 is CASSRAGTGTSEAFF. DNA of the CDR3: TGTGCCAGCAGCCGAGCCGGGACAGGGACGTCTGAAGCTTTCTTT.

The chain links TRBV5-1 to TRBJ1-5; D might be TRBD1 (6 bases). The CDR3 is 15 amino acids. Germline assignment: CDR1 SGHRS and CDR2 YFSETQ. Trimming took off 0 bases at V and 2 bases at J, with 9 bases between the two ends. CDR3: CASSLEGQRNQPQHF. The DNA for the CDR3 is TGCGCCAGCAGCTTGGAGGGACAACGCAATCAGCCCCAGCATTTT. Using reference TRBV5-1 and TRBJ1-5 for the parts outside the CDR3, the full variable domain is KAGVTQTPRYLIKTRGQQVTLSCSPISGHRSVSWYQQTPGQGLQFLFEYFSETQRNKGNFPGRFSGRQFSNSRSEMNVSTLELGDSALYLCASSLEGQRNQPQHFGDGTRLSIL.

This clone was detected only once. The chain carries TRBV18 and TRBJ1-5; D uncertain. This CDR3 has 16 amino acids. Germline CDR1 and CDR2: KGHSH and LQKENI. The V gene lost 1 base and the J gene lost 5 bases, with 15 bases spanning the gap. DNA of the CDR3: TGTGCCAGCTCACCACGGGCAGAGGGCCTCTATCAGCCCCAGCATTTT. Its translation is CASSPRAEGLYQPQHF.

In the case of this clone: This may arise from a read error, as a much more abundant clone is one base away. This chain links TRBV19 with TRBJ2-1, with unresolved D. The CDR3 extends over 13 amino acids. Trimming removed 1 base at V and 3 bases at J, with 4 bases between. Germline V gene data show CDR1 as LNHDA and CDR2 as SQIVND (reference sequence). DNA of the CDR3: TGTGCCAGTAGTATAGGGTACTACAATGAGCAGTTCTTC. This sequence encodes CASSIGYYNEQFF.

The chain couples TRBV6-6 to TRBJ1-2, with TRBD1 identical over 7 bases. Germline CDR1 reads MNHNY; CDR2 reads SVGAGI (reference sequence). The CDR3 has 12 residues. V dropped 7 bases and J dropped 8; count of bases not matched to a gene: 7. CDR3 sequence reads: CASTQTGEGYTF. The CDR3 nucleotides are TGTGCCAGCACCCAAACAGGGGAAGGCTACACCTTC.